A selection of T cell receptor beta chains follows, all from one sample in a study of cytomegalovirus exposure and HLA in healthy donors. Using immunoSEQ multiplex PCR, the repertoire was profiled, and TCRdb retains in-frame clones only, with some absent. Of some 250,000 clones in the sample, roughly 80% were seen once. Sequencing was carried out using PBMCs. Receptors were obtained from a woman aged 40 to 55 in good health and CMV-seropositive. CDR3s include the opening cysteine and the closing phenylalanine or tryptophan. Each record gives: J gene, D gene, V gene, clone size, CDR3 protein, CDR3 DNA. D genes are given only for firm matches. Expanded clones get a size class; other rows say once, few or many, or leave the size out.

TRBJ1-3 NA TRBV27 NA CASKAGAGNTIYF TGTGCCAGCAAGGCAGGGGCCGGAAACACCATATATTTT
TRBJ2-2 NA TRBV25-1 once CASSGRTENTGELFF TGTGCCAGCAGTGGGAGGACAGAGAACACCGGGGAGCTGTTTTTT
TRBJ2-5 TRBD2 TRBV5-1 NA CASRSHSGGARETQYF TGCGCCAGCAGGTCTCATAGCGGGGGGGCCCGAGAGACCCAGTACTTC
TRBJ1-1 NA TRBV5-1 NA CASSLSVQNTEAFF TGCGCCAGCAGCTTGAGCGTACAAAACACTGAAGCTTTCTTT
TRBJ2-2 NA TRBV7-9 few CSSSLSQTGVSGELFF TGTTCCAGCAGCTTGAGCCAGACGGGAGTATCCGGGGAGCTGTTTTTT
TRBJ2-3 TRBD2 TRBV4-1 NA CASSHPPTGLAGTTDTQYF TGCGCCAGCAGCCACCCTCCTACGGGACTAGCGGGGACCACAGATACGCAGTATTTT
TRBJ2-5 NA TRBV11-3 NA CASSYRGTRETQYF TGTGCCAGCAGTTATAGGGGCACCCGAGAGACCCAGTACTTC
TRBJ1-3 NA TRBV5-4 NA CASSRSGPSSGNTIYF TGTGCCAGCAGCCGATCAGGGCCTAGCTCTGGAAACACCATATATTTT
TRBJ1-2 TRBD1 TRBV7-9 NA CASSLGTGGDYGYTF TGTGCCAGCAGCTTGGGGACAGGGGGGGACTATGGCTACACCTTC
TRBJ1-1 NA TRBV5-6 NA CASSPGQMNTEAFF TGTGCCAGCAGTCCCGGACAGATGAACACTGAAGCTTTCTTT
TRBJ2-1 TRBD2 TRBV7-2 NA CASSLGLADYSEQFF TGTGCCAGCAGCTTGGGACTAGCGGACTACAGTGAGCAGTTCTTC
TRBJ1-1 TRBD1 TRBV19 few CASSIDRGTEAFF TGTGCCAGTAGTATCGACAGGGGCACTGAAGCTTTCTTT
TRBJ2-5 NA TRBV21-1 NA CASSKRVPTTQYF TGTGCCAGCAGCAAACGAGTTCCTACCACCCAGTACTTC
TRBJ1-6 NA TRBV4-3 few CASSQDGQDNSPLHF TGCGCCAGCAGCCAAGATGGGCAGGATAATTCACCCCTCCACTTT
TRBJ2-5 TRBD2 TRBV7-8 NA CASSPTSGGRETQYF TGTGCCAGCAGCCCTACTAGCGGGGGCCGGGAGACCCAGTACTTC
TRBJ2-6 NA TRBV30 NA CAWSVRGQTIWAGANVLTF TGTGCCTGGAGTGTACGAGGACAAACTATATGGGCCGGGGCCAACGTCCTGACTTTC
TRBJ1-2 NA TRBV6-5 NA CASRPATGYGYTF TGTGCCAGCAGACCGGCGACAGGCTATGGCTACACCTTC
TRBJ2-3 NA TRBV5-1 NA CASSLLTDTQYF TGCGCCAGCAGCCTACTCACAGATACGCAGTATTTT
TRBJ1-2 NA TRBV7-5 NA CSRSLRRGAMGYTF TGTTCCAGAAGCCTACGACGGGGGGCTATGGGCTACACCTTC
TRBJ1-1 NA TRBV2 NA CASSEQAGARVNTEAFF TGTGCCAGCAGTGAACAGGCAGGGGCGCGTGTAAACACTGAAGCTTTCTTT
TRBJ1-1 NA TRBV6-1 NA CASSVNKLNTEAFF TGTGCCAGCAGTGTTAACAAACTGAACACTGAAGCTTTCTTT
TRBJ2-1 TRBD2 TRBV4-2 NA CASSPGLADNEQFF TGTGCCAGCAGCCCGGGACTAGCGGATAATGAGCAGTTCTTC
TRBJ1-2 NA TRBV29-1 NA CSVPLPGGDGYTF TGCAGCGTACCCCTTCCGGGGGGCGATGGCTACACCTTC
TRBJ2-1 TRBD2 TRBV7-2 once CASSLIAGDEQFF TGTGCCAGCAGCTTAATAGCGGGCGATGAGCAGTTCTTC
TRBJ2-1 TRBD2 TRBV18 NA CASRGTSGYNEQFF TGTGCCAGTAGGGGGACTAGCGGTTACAATGAGCAGTTCTTC
TRBJ2-6 NA TRBV7-3 NA CASSLQPGLGANVLTF TGTGCCAGCAGCTTACAACCGGGACTTGGGGCCAACGTCCTGACTTTC